This record looks at one TCR beta chain sequence and its context. What it recognizes is unknown. Other DNA sequences in the same sample also yield this CDR3. This sample is part of a study of shared clonotypes between healthy human individuals. Study-level points and caveats: A handful of donors shared approximately 5% of their naive CD4 clonotypes. How much donors shared clonotypes was expected to be affected by sequencing depth. Larger estimated richness was generally recorded for naive subsets relative to memory subsets.

Sequencing used immunoSEQ multiplex PCR; TCRdb keeps in-frame clones, though not all of them. The sample shows millions of clones, approximately 93% of them seen only once. The source material was naive CD4+ T cells from PBMCs. Subset of the sample: CD45RA+ positively selected. This TCR came from a man aged 18 to 30 in good health. Some clones in this sample may be carry-over from other donors' samples.

The DNA for the CDR3 is TGTGCCAGCAGTTTATGGGCAGGGGGCCGCTACGAGCAGTACTTC. Its protein is CASSLWAGGRYEQYF. The rearrangement uses TRBV28 and TRBJ2-7, with 8 bases aligning to TRBD1. CDR1 and CDR2 from the germline V gene are MDHEN and SYDVKM. The V gene end was trimmed by 0 bases and the J gene end by 3 bases; junction bases not matched to a gene: 4. This CDR3 region has 15 residues.